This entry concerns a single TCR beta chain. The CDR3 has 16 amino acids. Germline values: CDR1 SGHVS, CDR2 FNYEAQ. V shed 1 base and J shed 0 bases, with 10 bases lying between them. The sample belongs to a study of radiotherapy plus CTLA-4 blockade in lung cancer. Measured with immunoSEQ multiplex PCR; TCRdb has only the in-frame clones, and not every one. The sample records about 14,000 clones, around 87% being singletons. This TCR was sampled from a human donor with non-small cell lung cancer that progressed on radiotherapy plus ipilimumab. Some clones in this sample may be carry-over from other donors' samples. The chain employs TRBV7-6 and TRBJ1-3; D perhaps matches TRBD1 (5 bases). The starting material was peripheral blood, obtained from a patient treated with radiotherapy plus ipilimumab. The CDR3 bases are TGTGCCAGCAGCTTAGTGGCACAGGACTCTGGAAACACCATATATTTT. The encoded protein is CASSLVAQDSGNTIYF.